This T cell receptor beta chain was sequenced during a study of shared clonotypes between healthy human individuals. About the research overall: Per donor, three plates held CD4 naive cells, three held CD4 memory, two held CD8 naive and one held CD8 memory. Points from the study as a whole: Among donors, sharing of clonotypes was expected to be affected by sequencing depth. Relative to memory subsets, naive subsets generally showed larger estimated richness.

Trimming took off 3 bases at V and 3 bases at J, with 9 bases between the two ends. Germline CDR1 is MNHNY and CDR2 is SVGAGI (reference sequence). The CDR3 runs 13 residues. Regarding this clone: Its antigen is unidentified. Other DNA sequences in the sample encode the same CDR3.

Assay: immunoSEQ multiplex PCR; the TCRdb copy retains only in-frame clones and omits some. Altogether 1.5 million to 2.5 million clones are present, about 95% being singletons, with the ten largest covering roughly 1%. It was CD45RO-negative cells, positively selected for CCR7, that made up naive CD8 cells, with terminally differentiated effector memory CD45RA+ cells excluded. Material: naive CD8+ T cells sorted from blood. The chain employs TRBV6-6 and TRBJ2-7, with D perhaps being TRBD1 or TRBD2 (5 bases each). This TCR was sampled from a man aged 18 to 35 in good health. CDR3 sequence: CASSYGGDYEQYF. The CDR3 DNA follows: TGTGCCAGCAGTTATGGGGGAGACTACGAGCAGTACTTC.